This T cell receptor (beta chain) was sequenced in a study of T cell repertoires in cytomegalovirus infection. Turning to the study itself: Indications came from public TCR beta signatures; they pointed to CMV infection and to a matching HLA type. General study points: CMV-specific HLA-C-restricted TCR beta clonotypes dominated the ex vivo response. Individuals carrying CMV plus the relevant HLA were identified by cumulative frequency of public TCR beta families.

TCRdb processed the reads anew with MiXCR; each CDR3 protein has one entry. The sample holds about 150,000 distinct CDR3 sequences, about 25% seen once. The CDR3 contains 14 residues. CDR1 and CDR2 from the germline V gene are SGHTA and FQGNSA. V gave up 5 bases and J gave up 9 bases, with 18 bases separating them. This clonotype has ten or more counts. Its specificity is not known. This TCR was recovered from a human donor in good health (CMV status not recorded). Some clones in this sample may be carry-over from other donors' samples. V and J are TRBV7-2 and TRBJ2-3, with a weak D call TRBD2 (5 bases). Sequencing was done on a sample of PBMCs. This CDR3 is CASSPLFTSPTQYF. The CDR3 DNA follows: TGTGCCAGCAGCCCCCTCTTCACTAGTCCCACGCAGTATTTT.